The entry below gives a single T cell receptor beta chain sequence along with its context. The data were produced by immunoSEQ multiplex PCR, yet TCRdb's version contains in-frame clones alone and is incomplete. The table shows 630,000 or so clones, with 80% to 90% occurring only once. This sample was taken from a study of shared T cell receptors in the human thymus. V was cut by 0 bases and J by 3 bases, with 15 bases left in between. The CDR3 is 16 amino acids. Germline V gene lookup returns CDR1 LGHNA and CDR2 YSLEER. This sample also belongs to another study, concerning human thymus T cells.

This clonotype originated in a boy under three years old with a congenital heart defect. Sequencing was performed on thymocytes. The chain has TRBV4-3 and TRBJ2-7; D not resolved. CDR3 amino acids: CASSQDIPLADYEQYF. CDR3 DNA sequence: TGCGCCAGCAGCCAAGATATCCCTTTGGCGGACTACGAGCAGTACTTC.